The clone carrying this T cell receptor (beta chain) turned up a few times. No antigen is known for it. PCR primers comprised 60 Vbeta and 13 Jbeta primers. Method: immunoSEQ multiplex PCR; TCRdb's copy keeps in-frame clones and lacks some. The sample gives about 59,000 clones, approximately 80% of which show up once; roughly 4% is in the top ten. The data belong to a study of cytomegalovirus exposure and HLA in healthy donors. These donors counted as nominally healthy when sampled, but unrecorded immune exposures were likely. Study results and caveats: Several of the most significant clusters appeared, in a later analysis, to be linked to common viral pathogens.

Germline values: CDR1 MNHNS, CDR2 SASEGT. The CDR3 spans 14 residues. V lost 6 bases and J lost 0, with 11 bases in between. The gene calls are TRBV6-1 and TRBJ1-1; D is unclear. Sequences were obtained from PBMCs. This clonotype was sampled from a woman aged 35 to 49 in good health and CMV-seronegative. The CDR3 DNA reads TGTGCCAGCAGAGCGGCAGGAGTGAACACTGAAGCTTTCTTT. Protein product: CASRAAGVNTEAFF.